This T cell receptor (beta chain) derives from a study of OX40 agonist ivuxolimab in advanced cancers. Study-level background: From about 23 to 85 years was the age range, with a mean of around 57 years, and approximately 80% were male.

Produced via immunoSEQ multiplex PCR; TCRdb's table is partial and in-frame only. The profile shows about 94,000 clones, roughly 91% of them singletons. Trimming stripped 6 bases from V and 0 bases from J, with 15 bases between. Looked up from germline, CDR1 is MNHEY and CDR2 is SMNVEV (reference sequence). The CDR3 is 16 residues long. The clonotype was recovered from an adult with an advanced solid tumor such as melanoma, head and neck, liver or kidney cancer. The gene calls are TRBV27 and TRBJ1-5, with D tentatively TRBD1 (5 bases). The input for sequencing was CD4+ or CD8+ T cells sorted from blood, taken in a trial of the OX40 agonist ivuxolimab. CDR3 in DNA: TGTGCCAGCAGATGGGGCAGTCCTTCTAGCAATCAGCCCCAGCATTTT. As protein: CASRWGSPSSNQPQHF.